This T cell receptor beta chain came from a study of blood T cell repertoires in COVID-19. Study details: Researchers got acute and convalescent COVID-19 samples from the United States, Italy and Spain.

Sequencing used immunoSEQ multiplex PCR; TCRdb keeps in-frame clones, though not all of them. The sample records some 230,000 clones, around 81% being singletons. Trimming took 2 bases from V and 7 from J, leaving 8 bases between them. The CDR3 is 13 residues long. The germline V gene encodes CDR1 KGHDR and CDR2 SFDVKD. The source of this sequence is a woman aged 30 to 39 who had recovered from COVID-19. J is TRBJ2-1 and V is TRBV24-1, with a possible D match to TRBD1 (5 bases). Material for sequencing was peripheral blood. In DNA, the CDR3 is TGTGCCACCAGTGATTGGACACAGAATGAGCAGTTCTTC. Protein sequence: CATSDWTQNEQFF.